These T cell receptor beta chains were read from a single sample in a study of cytomegalovirus exposure and HLA in healthy donors. Generated by immunoSEQ multiplex PCR, the TCRdb table keeps only in-frame clones and is missing some. The profile shows about 160,000 clones, about 81% of them singletons. The sequenced sample was PBMCs. The receptors shown here come from a woman under 30 in good health and CMV-seronegative. Both conserved end residues are part of each CDR3. A D gene is named only where the DNA matches it firmly.

d_call v_call cdr3_aa
NA TRBV28 CASSSAQGDQPQHF
NA TRBV5-1 CASSPRTGNTEAFF
TRBD2 TRBV6-1 CASSEEWSGGPRANVLTF
TRBD1 TRBV19 CASTTYAGGQGYEKLFF
NA TRBV7-9 CSSSFKNTEAFF
NA TRBV20-1 CSATEGYGYTF
TRBD1 TRBV5-4 CASSLQGRNEKLFF
NA TRBV5-5 CASSLVAAVTGELFF
NA TRBV6-5 CASSSGQIYGYTF
NA TRBV27 CASSLIKGDEAFF
TRBD2 TRBV5-1 CASSPTAGPSTDTQYF
TRBD1 TRBV28 CASSSGQGTGSNQPQHF
TRBD2 TRBV6-1 CASSELFSGEQFF
TRBD1 TRBV6-4 CASRRGTEAFF
TRBD1 TRBV6-1 CASSESRGGGEKLFF
NA TRBV27 CASSLLEGDTEAFF